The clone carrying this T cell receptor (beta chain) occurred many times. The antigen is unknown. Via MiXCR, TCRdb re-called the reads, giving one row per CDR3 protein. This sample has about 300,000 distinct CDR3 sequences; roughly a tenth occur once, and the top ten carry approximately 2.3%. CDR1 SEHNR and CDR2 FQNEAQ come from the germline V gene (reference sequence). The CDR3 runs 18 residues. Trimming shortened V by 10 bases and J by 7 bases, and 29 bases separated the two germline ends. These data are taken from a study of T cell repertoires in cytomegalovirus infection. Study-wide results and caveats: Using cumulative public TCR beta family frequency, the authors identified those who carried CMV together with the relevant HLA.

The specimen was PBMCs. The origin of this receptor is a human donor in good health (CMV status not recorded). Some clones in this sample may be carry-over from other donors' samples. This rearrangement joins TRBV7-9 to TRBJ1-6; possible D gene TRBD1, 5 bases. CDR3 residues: CATQSVLRGMGMNSPLHF. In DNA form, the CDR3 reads TGTGCCACTCAAAGTGTACTAAGGGGAATGGGGATGAATTCACCCCTCCACTTT. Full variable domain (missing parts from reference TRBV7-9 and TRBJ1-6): DTGVSQNPRHKITKRGQNVTFRCDPISEHNRLYWYRQTLGQGPEFLTYFQNEAQLEKSRLLSDRFSAERPKGSFSTLEIQRTEQGDSAMYLCATQSVLRGMGMNSPLHFGNGTRLTVT.